Presented here are 15 T cell receptor beta chains from one specimen sequenced in a study of patients and donors after allogeneic stem cell transplantation. TCRdb itself ran the RT-PCR reads through MiXCR, one entry per CDR3 protein. The sample lists around 240,000 distinct CDR3 sequences; 12% to 15% were seen once. The sample taken for sequencing was blood, either unsorted or a sorted T cell fraction (not recorded which). These receptors came from a human donor who was either an allogeneic HSCT recipient or a stem cell or donor lymphocyte infusion donor (not recorded which). It is not recorded whose cells these are; they may come from a transplant donor.

This clonotype was seen a few times. This rearrangement joins TRBV7-9 to TRBJ1-1, with TRBD1 as a possible D gene (6 bases). CDR1 and CDR2 from the germline V gene are SEHNR and FQNEAQ (reference sequence). The V end was cut by 5 bases, the J end by 4 bases, with 14 bases between. The CDR3 has 14 amino acids. The CDR3 bases are TGTGCCAGCAGCCTAAGCCGGACAGCCACTGAAGCTTTCTTT. Translating gives CASSLSRTATEAFF.

V is TRBV15 and J is TRBJ1-2; no firm D call. The CDR3 sequence is 13 residues long. The ends were cut back, 8 bases at V and 7 bases at J, with 17 bases in the middle. The germline CDR1 and CDR2 sequences are LNHNV and YYDKDF (reference sequence). The CDR3 loop reads CATSGRLGSGYTF. The CDR3 DNA reads TGTGCCACCTCCGGACGGCTAGGGTCTGGCTACACCTTC. Full variable domain (remainder filled in from reference TRBV15 and TRBJ1-2): DAMVIQNPRYQVTQFGKPVTLSCSQTLNHNVMYWYQQKSSQAPKLLFHYYDKDFNNEADTPDNFQSRRPNTSFCFLDIRSPGLGDTAMYLCATSGRLGSGYTFGSGTRLTVV.

This clonotype was detected a few times. V is TRBV20-1 and J is TRBJ2-7; weak D call: TRBD2 (5 bases). This CDR3 region has 11 residues. The V end lost 6 bases, the J end lost 1 base, and 7 bases lay between the germline ends. From germline, CDR1 is DFQATT and CDR2 SNEGSKA (reference sequence). CDR3 nucleotides: TGCAGTGCGAGCGGTTCCTACGAGCAGTACTTC. Translation: CSASGSYEQYF.

This clonotype has at least ten counts. This chain uses TRBV6-1 with TRBJ1-5; D ambiguous. Germline values: CDR1 MNHNS, CDR2 SASEGT. Trimming removed 2 bases from V and 1 base from J, with 15 bases in between. The CDR3 has 17 residues. CDR3 bases: TGTGCCAGCAGTGAAAATAAGGTAGGAAGGAGCAATCAGCCCCAGCATTTT. This sequence encodes CASSENKVGRSNQPQHF.

This clonotype was counted ten times or more. The chain couples TRBV7-2 to TRBJ2-5; the D gene is possibly TRBD2 (5 bases). Germline V gives CDR1 SGHTA, CDR2 FQGNSA. The CDR3 loop spans 13 amino acids. V shed 1 base and J shed 5 bases, with 8 bases lying between them. CDR3 in amino acids: CASSLDPGETQYF. The CDR3 DNA is TGTGCCAGCAGCTTAGACCCGGGGGAGACCCAGTACTTC.

The J gene is TRBJ2-2, the V gene TRBV20-1; D call uncertain. CDR1 is DFQATT, CDR2 SNEGSKA, per germline (reference sequence). CDR3 length: 14 residues. V lost 0 bases and J 7 bases, leaving 12 bases between the germline ends. CDR3 sequence (DNA): TGCAGTGCTAGAGATCGGGCCGTGGGCGGGGAGCTGTTTTTT. The encoded protein is CSARDRAVGGELFF.

This clonotype was counted at least ten times. The chain carries TRBV6-1 and TRBJ1-2, with no clear D. Trimming took off 5 bases at V and 1 base at J, with 2 bases between the two ends. This CDR3 comprises 11 residues. Germline assignment: CDR1 MNHNS and CDR2 SASEGT. The CDR3 sequence: CASSNNYGYTF. CDR3 DNA: TGTGCCAGCAGTAATAACTATGGCTACACCTTC.

Note on this clonotype: The conserved closing phenylalanine or tryptophan is absent in this CDR3, likely reflecting a read error. This rearrangement joins TRBV12-3 or TRBV12-4 to TRBJ2-7, with a possible D match to TRBD1 (6 bases). The CDR3 is made up of 17 amino acids. Trimming removed 4 bases at V and 4 bases at J, with 23 bases between. CDR3 DNA: TGTGCCAGCAGTTACTCCCAAAGACAGGCCCGGAGGTACGAGCAGTACTGC. As protein: CASSYSQRQARRYEQYC.

The CDR3 reads CASGGRDIQYF. The CDR3 nucleotides are TGTGCCAGCGGCGGGAGGGACATTCAGTACTTC. The gene calls are TRBV2 and TRBJ2-4, with TRBD2 identical over 9 bases. V was pared by 8 bases and J by 8 bases, with 1 base of the junction left unmatched. This CDR3 has 11 residues. Per the germline V gene, CDR1 is SNHLY and CDR2 is FYNNEI.

This chain joins TRBV7-9 and TRBJ1-2; 8 bases map to TRBD1. Germline V gene data show CDR1 as SEHNR and CDR2 as FQNEAQ (reference sequence). Germline trimming cut 1 base from V and 6 bases from J; bases unmatched to any gene: 7. The CDR3 is 15 residues long. CDR3 nucleotide sequence: TGTGCCAGCAGCTTAGGAATGCAGGGGGCGGATGGCTACACCTTC. This gives the protein CASSLGMQGADGYTF.

This clonotype was detected only a few times. V usage is TRBV12-3 or TRBV12-4 and J usage is TRBJ1-1, with TRBD1 as a possible D gene (6 bases). The CDR3 loop spans 11 amino acids. The V and J ends lost 7 bases and 10 bases respectively, with 13 bases between them. The CDR3 protein is CASKSRGRAFF. The CDR3 DNA reads TGTGCCAGCAAAAGTCGGGGGCGAGCTTTCTTT.

This clonotype appeared a few times. V and J are TRBV20-1 and TRBJ1-5; tentative D call: TRBD1 (5 bases). Germline V gives CDR1 DFQATT, CDR2 SNEGSKA (reference sequence). V lost 6 bases and J lost 0, with 12 bases in between. This CDR3 is 14 amino acids long. The CDR3 DNA reads TGCAGTGCGAGACAGTCTACTAGCAATCAGCCCCAGCATTTT. Protein sequence: CSARQSTSNQPQHF.

V is TRBV7-6 and J is TRBJ2-7; weak D call: TRBD1 (6 bases). With 2 bases removed from V and 5 bases from J, the gap between germline ends came to 16 bases. The CDR3 consists of 15 residues. Looked up from germline, CDR1 is SGHVS and CDR2 is FNYEAQ. The CDR3 nucleotides are TGTGCCAGCAGCTTATCAACAGGGTCCCTGAACGAGCAGTACTTC. Translation gives CASSLSTGSLNEQYF.

This clonotype occurred many times. The CDR3 is CASSSPRSSSYEQYF. CDR3 DNA: TGTGCCAGCAGTTCCCCGCGGTCCAGCTCCTACGAGCAGTACTTC. V usage is TRBV12-3 or TRBV12-4 and J usage is TRBJ2-7; D unresolved. CDR3 length: 15 residues. V was trimmed by 4 bases and J by 0 bases, leaving 13 bases between them.

The genes are TRBV5-1 and TRBJ2-7; 8 bases match TRBD1. The CDR3 totals 14 residues. The V gene's germline CDR1 is SGHRS and CDR2 YFSETQ. V gave up 3 bases and J gave up 0 bases; unmatched junction bases: 2. CDR3 protein: CASSYGTGSYEQYF. In nucleotides, the CDR3 is TGCGCCAGCAGCTACGGGACAGGCTCCTACGAGCAGTACTTC.